Listed below are T cell receptor beta chains from one sample, sequenced in a study of vaccination and CD4 T cells after COVID-19. TCRdb passed the PCR reads through MiXCR, listing each CDR3 protein once. The table records 20,000 to 25,000 distinct CDR3 sequences, around 37% of them present only once. These TCRs are of unknown antigen specificity. The material was CD4+ T cells from blood, cultured in vitro, obtained about 7 months after SARS-CoV-2 vaccination. All receptors derive from a human donor who had recovered from COVID-19. The CDR3 runs from the conserved cysteine through the conserved F or W. Each record gives: J gene, clone size, V gene, D gene, CDR3 DNA, CDR3 protein. The D gene is left open where the match is weak. Clone size is stated in some rows and not others, as once, few, many or a class when expanded.

>TRBJ2-7|few|TRBV7-6|TRBD2
TGTGCCAGCAGCGCGACTAGCGGGAGTTACGAGCAGTACTTC
CASSATSGSYEQYF
>TRBJ2-2|few|TRBV20-1|NA
TGCAGCGCAAGAGGGGGGAACACCGGGGAGCTGTTTTTT
CSARGGNTGELFF
>TRBJ2-5|NA|TRBV5-4|NA
TGTGCCAGCAGCCCCCCAGGGGGGGCATATCGAGAGACCCAGTACTTC
CASSPPGGAYRETQYF
>TRBJ1-2|NA|TRBV5-1|TRBD1
TGCGCCAGCAGCTCGGGGACAGGGGTTTATGGCTACACCTTC
CASSSGTGVYGYTF
>TRBJ2-2|NA|TRBV6-1|NA
TGTGCCAGCAGACCCAGCGGAACGAACACCGGGGAGCTGTTTTTT
CASRPSGTNTGELFF
>TRBJ1-2|few|TRBV28|NA
TGTGCCAGCATCCCGCCCGGGGCCTCCTTAGGTGGCTACACCTTC
CASIPPGASLGGYTF
>TRBJ2-7|few|TRBV24-1|NA
TGTGCCCTTGGGGCCCTTCGTTACGAGCAGTACTTC
CALGALRYEQYF
>TRBJ2-7|few|TRBV6-5|TRBD1
TGTGCCAGCAGTTCGGGACAGGGAGGATACGAGCAGTACTTC
CASSSGQGGYEQYF
>TRBJ2-7|NA|TRBV7-8|TRBD2
TGTACCAGCAGCTTAGACGGGGGGAGGGAGCAGTACTTC
CTSSLDGGREQYF
>TRBJ2-7|NA|TRBV29-1|NA
TGCAGCGTTGAAGTGGGGGGAGTTGGACCCGAGCAGTACTTC
CSVEVGGVGPEQYF
>TRBJ1-6|NA|TRBV28|NA
TGTGCCAGCAGTTTTGCAGGGAGGAATTCACCCCTCCACTTT
CASSFAGRNSPLHF
>TRBJ2-5|medium-sized|TRBV20-1|TRBD2
TGCAGTGCTCAGCGGGGTCCCCAAGAGACCCAGTACTTC
CSAQRGPQETQYF
>TRBJ2-5|few|TRBV20-1|TRBD2
TGCAGTGCTAGAGGGGGAGGGCAAGAGACCCAGTACTTC
CSARGGGQETQYF
>TRBJ2-1|NA|TRBV20-1|TRBD2
TGCAGTGCTAGTTCGGGACTAGATCTAAACAATGAGCAGTTCTTC
CSASSGLDLNNEQFF
>TRBJ2-5|NA|TRBV6-1|NA
TGTGCCAGCAGTGAATATCAGGGGGGTGGTGGCTTGGAGACCCAGTACTTC
CASSEYQGGGGLETQYF
>TRBJ2-5|NA|TRBV7-2|NA
TGTGCCAGCAGTTTCAAAGGGGTGGGGGAGACCCAGTACTTC
CASSFKGVGETQYF
>TRBJ2-5|NA|TRBV20-1|NA
TGCAGTGCGGACAGCGCTCAAATAATACAAGAGACCCAGTACTTC
CSADSAQIIQETQYF
>TRBJ1-6|few|TRBV28|NA
TGTGCCAGCAGTTTAGGGGGGGTATCCTATAATTCACCCCTCCACTTT
CASSLGGVSYNSPLHF
>TRBJ2-3|NA|TRBV20-1|TRBD2
TGCAGTGCTAGTTCTAGCGGAAAGAGCACAGATACGCAGTATTTT
CSASSSGKSTDTQYF
>TRBJ2-7|few|TRBV7-2|NA
TGTGCCAGCAGCCATAAAAGCTACGAGCAGTACTTC
CASSHKSYEQYF
>TRBJ2-1|NA|TRBV6-2/TRBV6-3|NA
TGTGCCAGCAGTTCCTCCCCGAGGGATGAGCAGTTCTTC
CASSSSPRDEQFF
>TRBJ1-1|NA|TRBV5-1|NA
TGCGCCAGCAGCTTGGTGGCGGTGAACACTGAAGCTTTCTTT
CASSLVAVNTEAFF
>TRBJ2-5|medium-sized|TRBV7-2|NA
TGTGCCAGCAGCTCATTCCAAGAGACCCAGTACTTC
CASSSFQETQYF
>TRBJ1-1|few|TRBV20-1|NA
TGCAGTGCTGGGGGATCGAGGCCTGTGAACACTGAAGCTTTCTTT
CSAGGSRPVNTEAFF
>TRBJ2-1|few|TRBV6-4|TRBD2
TGTGCCAGCAGTTCTAGCGGGAGTAGCAGGATCAATGAGCAGTTCTTC
CASSSSGSSRINEQFF
>TRBJ1-5|NA|TRBV7-7|NA
TGTGCTAGCAGCTTAGGCGCGGGGGAGGCTAGCAATCAGCCCCAGCATTTT
CASSLGAGEASNQPQHF
>TRBJ1-2|large|TRBV20-1|NA
TGCAGTGCTAGAAAGGGGAGTTATGGCTACACCTTC
CSARKGSYGYTF
>TRBJ2-5|NA|TRBV6-2/TRBV6-3|NA
TGTGCCAGCAGCATCAGGGTTCTCGAGACCCAGTACTTC
CASSIRVLETQYF
>TRBJ1-1|NA|TRBV6-5|NA
TGTGCCAGCAGTTACTCATTGGGGGCGCCGGGGGCTTTCTTT
CASSYSLGAPGAFF
>TRBJ1-2|NA|TRBV25-1|NA
TGTGCCAGCAGATATCCGGGGGCTGGGTATGGCTACACCTTC
CASRYPGAGYGYTF
>TRBJ1-1|few|TRBV7-2|NA
TGTGCCAGCAGCCAGGGATTTAACACTGAAGCTTTCTTT
CASSQGFNTEAFF
>TRBJ1-5|NA|TRBV20-1|TRBD1
TGCAGTGCTAGAGTCAGGGGGACAGGTCAGCCCCAGCATTTT
CSARVRGTGQPQHF
>TRBJ2-3|few|TRBV7-9|NA
TGTGCCAGCAGCTACTCGACTAGCACAGATACGCAGTATTTT
CASSYSTSTDTQYF
>TRBJ2-1|NA|TRBV7-3|NA
TGTGCCAGCAGCCCCCAGGCGGGATTCCCCTACAATGAGCAGTTCTTC
CASSPQAGFPYNEQFF
>TRBJ1-5|few|TRBV7-4|NA
TGTGCCAGCAGCTCAATAGTTGTTAGAGGGCAGCCCCAGCATTTT
CASSSIVVRGQPQHF
>TRBJ2-7|NA|TRBV7-9|TRBD1
TGTGCCAGCAGCACAGGGGACTACGAGCAGTACTTC
CASSTGDYEQYF
>TRBJ2-5|few|TRBV28|TRBD1
TGTGCCAGCAGCTCCCGACAGGGCTTACGGGAGACCCAGTACTTC
CASSSRQGLRETQYF
>TRBJ2-3|few|TRBV6-1|NA
TGTGCCAGCAGCTCAAACGGCGTGGGGGGTCGGGATACGCAGTATTTT
CASSSNGVGGRDTQYF
>TRBJ1-2|NA|TRBV28|NA
TGTGCCAGCAGTTTACAGGGCCTCTATGGCTACACCTTC
CASSLQGLYGYTF
>TRBJ2-7|few|TRBV6-1|NA
TGTGCCAGCAGCTCCGTGGCCTACGAGCAGTACTTC
CASSSVAYEQYF
>TRBJ1-5|few|TRBV28|NA
TGTGCCAGCACGATAACAGGGACGAGTCAGCCCCAGCATTTT
CASTITGTSQPQHF
>TRBJ2-1|NA|TRBV4-2|TRBD2
TGTGCCAGCAGCTCCGTAACTAGCGGACACAATGAGCAGTTCTTC
CASSSVTSGHNEQFF